This TCR beta chain came from a study of cytomegalovirus exposure and HLA in healthy donors (dated by TCRdb to between 2016 and 2019). In terms of the full investigation: According to an earlier analysis of around 600 of the donors, 150 million to 200 million T cells yielded some 110 million unique TCR beta sequences and roughly 280 Gb of sequence data. Class I and class II HLA loci were covered by the typing at four-digit resolution. To study patterns of TCR occurrence, a later analysis re-analyzed previously published TCR beta repertoires from more than 550 donors and added high-resolution HLA genotyping. Among around 400 genotyped donors of the cohort, an average of around 240,000 unique TCR beta nucleotide sequences was sequenced per donor, of which roughly 17% were non-productive. Every repertoire in the discovery cohort had been generated on one and the same sequencing platform. The study aimed to test whether signatures of past pathogen exposure could be identified by cataloging public T cell receptors. To predict cytomegalovirus infection status, the study combined high-throughput TCR immunosequencing, statistical association of individual TCRs with disease status, and machine learning. Donor age, sex, ethnicity and CMV serostatus were compiled together with the repertoire data. The number of donors typed differed by locus, with about 629-630 for A, B, C, DRB1 and DQB1, around 500 for DQA1, under 610 for DPA1, and some 440 for DPB1. Of the roughly 400 genotyped donors, approximately 80% fell in the genetic ancestry cluster associated with self-reported Caucasian donors. Roughly 300 gigabases of sequencing data and roughly 81 million unique TCR sequences made up an early release that covered 500 to 650 HLA-typed donors. Because of strong linkage in the cohort, 5 or 6 DR-DQ haplotypes were treated as single units for association and clustering. Genome-wide SNP genotypes for about three fifths of the roughly 700 donors were used in a later genetic analysis, which treated that subset as a discovery cohort. Along with the approximately 620-subject first cohort, a separate validation cohort of over a hundred different subjects was used. The later analysis used no new phenotypic data to find candidate immune exposures, relying instead on TCR beta sequences and their occurrence across donors. To decide whether each TCR beta V gene segment behaved as functional or pseudogenic, an earlier analysis of fewer than 750 of the donors relied on high-throughput TCR beta sequencing. The T cell repertoires of around 730 subjects were profiled by immunosequencing and related to cytomegalovirus serostatus.

The cohort consisted of 600 to 700 healthy bone marrow donors. At the time of sampling, every cohort member was nominally healthy, though immune exposures that went unrecorded were likely present. The donor tested CMV seronegative, placing the donor among the 350 to 400 seronegative members of the cohort. A peripheral blood sample was provided by each donor, and peripheral blood mononuclear cells were used for TCR beta sequencing. Genomic DNA was extracted from the blood cell samples with the Qiagen DNeasy Blood Extraction Kit. Overall results and qualifications from the work: A later analysis found that most CMV-associated TCR beta chains appeared HLA-restricted, with HLA associations seemingly driven largely by CMV exposure. Because counts were too low, more than 15 rarely observed V segments, including chromosome 9 orphons, were left out of the earlier analysis of about 500 of the donors. Strong co-occurrence of HLA alleles, especially DR and DQ, made assigning TCR associations to individual alleles difficult. The authors suggested that the approach could potentially be extended to other disease states and immunological phenotypes. A later genetic analysis associated a missense DCLRE1C variant with V-gene and J-gene trimming of TCR beta chains, and an independent cohort replicated the association. Several of the top co-occurrence clusters appeared to be linked to parvovirus B19, influenza, CMV and Epstein-Barr virus, according to a later analysis. Compared with the roughly 670-donor mean, donors in an Asian-associated ancestry cluster had fewer N-insertions in productive TCRs, according to a later genetic analysis. The 87-base-pair reads could not distinguish some IMGT-functional V segments, including TRBV6-2 and TRBV6-3, so those segments were excluded. A later analysis found that HLA-associated TCR beta chains were more clonally expanded and had lower generation probabilities than equally common non-associated chains. In a later analysis, some 17,000 TCR beta sequences were associated with specific HLA alleles at a false discovery rate of 0.05. In an earlier analysis of 587 of the donors, most TCR beta V segments appeared in productive rearrangements about 87% or about 30% of the time, broadly matching IMGT annotations. HLA typing was unavailable for some donors at each locus, so association tests used only the typed subset. In vitro tests confirmed that three of the cytomegalovirus-associated TCR beta chains recognize cytomegalovirus antigens. A further reported finding was that TCR beta sequences accurately predicted the HLA-A and HLA-B alleles for most subjects in the first cohort. Presence/absence analyses assumed roughly uniform sequencing depth across donors, an assumption that may not hold. The study gave a list of 150 to 200 TCR beta chains associated with cytomegalovirus. Most TCR sequences were seen in very few donors, while some public TCRs were found in many individuals. The sequencing pipeline was judged likely to have produced a cluster of highly shared sequence variants as a technical artifact. Correlated functional status among segregating V segments might be attributable to linkage disequilibrium, but an unknown experimental factor could not be ruled out. CMV serostatus was the only immune exposure information available for the cohort. In a later analysis, the rate of TCR association differed among HLA loci, with DRB1 alleles having the most associated TCRs and HLA-C alleles having the fewest. The classifier was reported to diagnose cytomegalovirus status with high specificity and sensitivity in both the original and validation cohorts. This cohort had only TCR beta chains sequenced, and the lack of alpha or paired-chain data limited which features could be detected.

Including cysteine and phenylalanine, the CDR3 has 16 amino acids. Of all the DNA, just the CDR3 is kept, 48 bases in frame from base 1. V loses 6 bases, J loses 3 bases, and the germline ends lie 15 bases apart. Based on the germline V gene, the CDR1 and CDR2 sequences are MGHRA and YSYEKL. Comment on this clone: Its cognate antigen has yet to be identified.

Libraries were prepared through the immunoSEQ multiplex PCR assay. A mixture of 60 forward primers for TCR Vbeta segments and 13 reverse primers for TCR Jbeta segments was used in the multiplex PCR. The CDR3 region of rearranged TCR beta genes was amplified from genomic DNA with a multiplex PCR assay. On the Illumina HiSeq System, the amplified TCR beta libraries were sequenced as 87-base-pair reads. The paper's data handling went like this. A later analysis counted about 82 million unique TCR beta chains across the 666 repertoires, and 10 million to 12 million of these chains were shared by at least two donors. To remove PCR and sequencing errors, raw reads were error-corrected and collapsed into unique sequences using a nearest-neighbor algorithm that merged closely related sequences. CDR3 sequences were aligned to IMGT reference sequences to assign V, D and J gene segments. For a sequence to be retained, at least a six-nucleotide match to both a V gene segment and a J gene segment was required. A rearrangement counted as productive if the CDR3 had no stop codons and remained in frame with V and J, and every other rearrangement counted as non-productive. CDR3 was defined according to IMGT convention as the region running from the second conserved V-encoded cysteine to the conserved J-encoded phenylalanine. The earlier analysis of roughly 590 of the donors excluded sequences that lacked an unambiguous match to a single V gene segment. In an earlier analysis of more than 500 of the donors, a V segment was called functional when productive rearrangements were above 56.7%, and segregating when the standard deviation between donors exceeded 5%. A statistical classification framework was built for diagnosing cytomegalovirus status from the catalog of TCR beta chain sequences. In a later analysis, V and J genes were assigned by comparing TCR nucleotide sequences against IMGT/GENE-DB human TR gene sequences. A later analysis assigned CDR3 sequences and most-parsimonious VDJ recombination scenarios with the TCRdist pipeline. A later analysis defined each TCR beta chain by its CDR3 amino acid sequence plus V-gene family, and excluded reads lacking a unique V-gene family. A later analysis removed 600 or so highly shared, low-generation-probability nucleotide sequences to deal with suspected cross-contamination and a sequencing artifact. In a later analysis, a clonal expansion index for each public chain was calculated from normalized within-repertoire ranks of inferred template counts. In a later analysis, generation probabilities were computed using a VDJ recombination model fitted to out-of-frame rearrangements, and the results were checked against IGoR. In a later analysis, hypergeometric tests were used to score TCR-TCR, TCR-HLA and TCR-CMV co-occurrence, with a repertoire-size bias correction applied to TCR pairs. In a later analysis, false discovery rates were estimated by permuting HLA or CMV assignments 20 times. In a later analysis, co-occurring TCRs were grouped using DBSCAN, with TCRdist sequence similarity added in when clustering inside HLA-allele-positive subsets. Repertoires with fewer than 30,000 or more than 120,000 public chains, plus five repertoires with anomalous nucleotide sharing, were excluded from co-occurrence clustering. TCRdb retrieved this table from immuneACCESS and kept in-frame rearrangements only. Not all clones are present; in checked studies, unresolved V genes account for under half, and no reason is known for the remainder. V and J calls and clone size are copied from that table; D and trimming were computed from the DNA. In this sample's table one finds under 40,000 clones. The ten largest clones add up to about 5% of the sample.

This sequence was found in a female donor in good health and CMV-seronegative. Recombination linked TRBV4-1 to TRBJ1-6; the best D guess is TRBD1, with 5 bases matching. Sequencing input: PBMCs. The CDR3 reads CASRDTKDGYNSPLHF. The DNA sequence is given as TGCGCCAGCAGGGACACCAAAGACGGCTATAATTCACCCCTCCACTTT.